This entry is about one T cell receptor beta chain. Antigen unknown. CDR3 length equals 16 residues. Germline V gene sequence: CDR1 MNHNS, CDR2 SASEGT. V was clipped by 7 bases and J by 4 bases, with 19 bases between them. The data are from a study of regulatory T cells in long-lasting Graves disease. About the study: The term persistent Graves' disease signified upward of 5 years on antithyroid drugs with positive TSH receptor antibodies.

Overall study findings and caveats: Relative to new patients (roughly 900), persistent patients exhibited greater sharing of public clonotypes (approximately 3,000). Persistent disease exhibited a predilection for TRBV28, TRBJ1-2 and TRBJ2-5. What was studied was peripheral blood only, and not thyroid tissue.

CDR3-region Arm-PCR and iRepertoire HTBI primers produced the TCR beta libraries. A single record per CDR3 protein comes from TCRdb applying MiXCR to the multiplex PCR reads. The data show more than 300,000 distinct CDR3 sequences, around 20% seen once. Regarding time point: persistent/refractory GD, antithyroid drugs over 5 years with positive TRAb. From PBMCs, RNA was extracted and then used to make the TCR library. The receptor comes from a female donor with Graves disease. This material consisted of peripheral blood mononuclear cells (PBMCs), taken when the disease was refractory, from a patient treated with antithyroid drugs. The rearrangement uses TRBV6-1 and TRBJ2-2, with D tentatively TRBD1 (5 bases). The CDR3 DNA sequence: TGTGCCAGCACCTCCCGGGCCAGGGCCCCCACCGGGGAGCTGTTTTTT. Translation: CASTSRARAPTGELFF.